Below, 7 T cell receptor beta chains from the same sample are listed, as sequenced in a study of T cell repertoires in cytomegalovirus infection. These receptors have no known antigen. In TCRdb, the reads were re-called with MiXCR into one record per CDR3 protein. This sample yields around 900,000 distinct CDR3 sequences, of which approximately 32% are seen a single time; about an eighth belongs to the top ten. Sample: cultured CD8+ T cells from PBMCs, taken from culture after CMV antigen stimulation. The receptors were gathered from a human donor in good health (CMV status not recorded). Some clones in this sample may be carry-over from other donors' samples.

As regards this clonotype: A read error may be the cause here, since a much bigger clone is one base away. The chain joins TRBV7-4 to TRBJ2-5; possibly TRBD2 for D (6 bases). The V gene's germline CDR1 is SGHVT and CDR2 SQSDAQ. The CDR3 sequence is 15 residues long. The CDR3 loop reads CASSLGFGGKETQDF. The CDR3 DNA reads as TGTGCCAGCAGCTTAGGTTTTGGAGGGAAAGAGACCCAGGACTTC.

This clonotype was counted between two and nine times. The chain is built from TRBV27 and TRBJ1-2; 7 bases fit TRBD1. The CDR3 runs 14 residues. The germline CDR1 and CDR2 sequences are MNHEY and SMNVEV (reference sequence). Trimming at V came to 7 bases and at J to 4 bases, leaving 9 bases not matched to a gene. The CDR3 loop reads CASTPRGGSYGYTF. CDR3 nucleotide sequence: TGTGCCAGCACCCCTCGAGGGGGCAGCTATGGCTACACCTTC.

V is TRBV2 and J is TRBJ1-1; possibly TRBD1 for D (6 bases). The CDR3 loop spans 16 amino acids. Trimming removed 3 bases from V and 1 base from J, with 15 bases in between. CDR1 SNHLY and CDR2 FYNNEI come from the germline V gene. CDR3 sequence reads: CASSDWGHGGNTEAFF. The CDR3 DNA follows: TGTGCCAGCAGTGACTGGGGACACGGAGGGAACACTGAAGCTTTCTTT.

For this clonotype: The junction departs from germline at one end; a sequencing error may be responsible. The CDR3 spells CVSSYSVVDMQYF. The CDR3 nucleotides are TGTGTCAGCAGCTATAGCGTGGTGGATATGCAGTATTTT. The chain links TRBV12-3 or TRBV12-4 to TRBJ2-3; TRBD2 is a possible D gene (5 bases). The CDR3 covers 13 residues.

On this clonotype: A much larger clone differs by one base, so this may be a read error. V gene TRBV7-8 combines with J gene TRBJ2-7; D unclear. Germline V gene lookup returns CDR1 SGHVS and CDR2 FQNEAQ. V was trimmed by 1 base and J by 0 bases, leaving 13 bases between them. The length of the CDR3 is 16 residues. CDR3 sequence: CASSLVGQSPSYEQYV. The CDR3 bases are TGTGCCAGCAGCTTAGTGGGTCAGAGCCCCTCCTACGAGCAGTACGTC.

This clonotype was seen ten or more times. The chain joins TRBV15 to TRBJ1-4; D remains ambiguous. CDR1 is LNHNV, CDR2 YYDKDF, per germline (reference sequence). The CDR3 totals 16 residues. The ends were cut back, 3 bases at V and 7 bases at J, with 18 bases in the middle. This CDR3 reads CATSSGDGGWGEKLFF. In nucleotides, the CDR3 is TGTGCCACCAGCAGTGGAGATGGAGGATGGGGTGAAAAACTGTTTTTT.

This clonotype has a handful of counts. The chain is built from TRBV27 and TRBJ2-2, with 7 nucleotides matching TRBD2. V lost 11 bases and J lost 5; bases outside the gene matches: 5. This CDR3 is built from 12 residues. Germline-derived CDR1 and CDR2 are MNHEY and SMNVEV (reference sequence). CDR3 region: CAGRGITGELFF. The CDR3 DNA follows: TGTGCCGGGAGGGGAATAACCGGGGAGCTGTTTTTT.